A single sample is the source of the 21 T cell receptor beta chains below, sequenced in a study of cytotoxic CD8 clonotypes in ibrutinib-treated CLL. The assay was immunoSEQ multiplex PCR, and TCRdb's table has in-frame clones only and misses some. The data hold just over 200,000 clones, with around 75% observed a single time. The sequencing here drew on PBMCs, taken after 12 months of ibrutinib treatment. The receptors stem from a human donor with chronic lymphocytic leukemia.

The J gene is TRBJ1-5, the V gene TRBV4-2; possible D gene TRBD1, 5 bases. The V gene lost 0 bases and the J gene lost 6 bases, with 12 bases spanning the gap. The germline V gene has CDR1 LGHNA and CDR2 YNFKEQ. CDR3 size: 15 residues. This chain's CDR3 is CASSQDRGVSQPQHF. The CDR3 nucleotides read TGTGCCAGCAGCCAAGATCGAGGGGTTAGTCAGCCCCAGCATTTT.

The rearrangement links TRBV30 to TRBJ1-3, with no clear D. V was shortened by 1 base and J by 4 bases, with 14 bases between the two germline ends. Germline-derived CDR1 and CDR2 are GTSNPN and SVGIG (reference sequence). This CDR3 comprises 15 residues. CDR3 DNA sequence: TGTGCCTGGAGTGAGGGTAGGGTGTCGGGAAACACCATATATTTT. Translation: CAWSEGRVSGNTIYF.

The chain combines TRBV29-1 with TRBJ1-2; D is undetermined. Germline V gene data show CDR1 as SQVTM and CDR2 as ANQGSEA. The CDR3 covers 12 residues. Trimming took 6 bases from V and 2 from J, leaving 10 bases between them. The CDR3 region has the DNA TGCAGCGTCATGACAAGGAACTATGGCTACACCTTC. This encodes CSVMTRNYGYTF.

This clone has only a few counts. This chain connects TRBV30 to TRBJ1-2, with a weak D call TRBD1 (5 bases). The V gene lost 0 bases and the J gene lost 4 bases, with 9 bases spanning the gap. The length of the CDR3 is 13 residues. CDR1 and CDR2 from the germline V gene are GTSNPN and SVGIG (reference sequence). The DNA for the CDR3 is TGTGCCTGGAGTGTCTCCAGGGCCTATGGCTACACCTTC. Protein: CAWSVSRAYGYTF. Full variable domain (rest looked up from reference TRBV30 and TRBJ1-2): SQTIHQWPATLVQPVGSPLSLECTVEGTSNPNLYWYRQAAGRGLQLLFYSVGIGQISSEVPQNLSASRPQDRQFILSSKKLLLSDSGFYLCAWSVSRAYGYTFGSGTRLTVV.

The chain employs TRBV15 and TRBJ2-5; 12 bases are a match to TRBD1. The CDR3 extends over 18 amino acids. Trimming at V came to 5 bases and at J to 4 bases, leaving 14 bases not matched to a gene. Germline V gives CDR1 LNHNV, CDR2 YYDKDF (reference sequence). CDR3 bases: TGTGCCACCAGCTCAACTCCGGGACAGGGGGCTTTAGGAGAGACCCAGTACTTC. The encoded protein is CATSSTPGQGALGETQYF.

This clone was seen a single time. The chain recombines TRBV2 with TRBJ2-1; the D is unclear. Trimming shortened V by 0 bases and J by 10 bases, and 19 bases separated the two germline ends. The germline V gene has CDR1 SNHLY and CDR2 FYNNEI. This CDR3 has 16 amino acids. CDR3 sequence reads: CASSEAWPLVVREQFF. CDR3 sequence (DNA): TGTGCCAGCAGTGAAGCGTGGCCGCTAGTGGTACGGGAGCAGTTCTTC. The variable domain in full, with the rest retrieved from reference TRBV2 and TRBJ2-1, is EPEVTQTPSHQVTQMGQEVILRCVPISNHLYFYWYRQILGQKVEFLVSFYNNEISEKSEIFDDQFSVERPDGSNFTLKIRSTKLEDSAMYFCASSEAWPLVVREQFFGPGTRLTVL.

The V call is TRBV2, the J call TRBJ1-2, with D tentatively TRBD1 (6 bases). This CDR3 contains 14 residues. V lost 5 bases and J lost 1, with 11 bases in between. Germline assignment: CDR1 SNHLY and CDR2 FYNNEI. This CDR3 is CASSIIQGNYGYTF. The CDR3 nucleotides are TGTGCCAGCAGTATCATACAGGGTAACTATGGCTACACCTTC.

This clone was detected once. The CDR3 is CAWSVSGGASGSVGQFF. The CDR3 DNA sequence: TGTGCCTGGAGTGTATCGGGCGGGGCTAGCGGGAGCGTCGGGCAGTTCTTC. The V gene is TRBV30, the J gene TRBJ2-1; 10 nucleotides align to TRBD2. This CDR3 region has 17 residues. The trim removed 0 bases at V and 12 bases at J, leaving 17 bases unmatched. Germline values: CDR1 GTSNPN, CDR2 SVGIG (reference sequence). The full variable domain, its missing parts supplied by reference TRBV30 and TRBJ2-1, is SQTIHQWPATLVQPVGSPLSLECTVEGTSNPNLYWYRQAAGRGLQLLFYSVGIGQISSEVPQNLSASRPQDRQFILSSKKLLLSDSGFYLCAWSVSGGASGSVGQFFGPGTRLTVL.

The genes are TRBV7-3 and TRBJ1-2; D may be TRBD1 (5 bases). Germline loops: CDR1 SGHTA, CDR2 FQGTGA. Trimming removed 3 bases from V and 4 bases from J, with 12 bases in between. The CDR3 is 14 amino acids. The CDR3 nucleotides read TGTGCCAGCAGCTTCGACAGTGGAGTCTATGGCTACACCTTC. Protein sequence: CASSFDSGVYGYTF.

The table lists this clone with a count of one. The chain combines TRBV7-3 with TRBJ2-7, with D tentatively TRBD2 (5 bases). CDR3 length: 13 residues. V lost 5 bases and J 3 bases, leaving 11 bases between the germline ends. Germline V gene data show CDR1 as SGHTA and CDR2 as FQGTGA. The CDR3 region is CASSQGLFYEQYF. The CDR3 DNA follows: TGTGCCAGCAGCCAAGGACTTTTCTACGAGCAGTACTTC.

The J gene is TRBJ2-7, the V gene TRBV9, with a weak D call TRBD2 (5 bases). This CDR3 has 13 residues. Trimming took 3 bases from V and 0 from J, leaving 7 bases between them. The germline V gene encodes CDR1 SGDLS and CDR2 YYNGEE. The DNA for the CDR3 is TGTGCCAGCAGCGGCCGGGGCTCCTACGAGCAGTACTTC. This codes for CASSGRGSYEQYF.

The chain carries TRBV2 and TRBJ1-5; a weak D match, TRBD1 (6 bases). V was pared by 5 bases and J by 1 base, with 9 bases between. Per the germline V gene, CDR1 is SNHLY and CDR2 is FYNNEI. The CDR3 length is 14 residues. The CDR3 sequence: CASSLQGSNQPQHF. The CDR3 DNA is TGTGCCAGCAGTCTGCAGGGGAGCAATCAGCCCCAGCATTTT. The complete variable domain, with remaining parts taken from reference TRBV2 and TRBJ1-5, reads EPEVTQTPSHQVTQMGQEVILRCVPISNHLYFYWYRQILGQKVEFLVSFYNNEISEKSEIFDDQFSVERPDGSNFTLKIRSTKLEDSAMYFCASSLQGSNQPQHFGDGTRLSIL.

This clone showed up just a few times. The chain carries TRBV5-1 and TRBJ2-3, with no clear D. With 3 bases removed from V and 0 bases from J, the gap between germline ends came to 5 bases. The length of the CDR3 is 13 residues. CDR1 is SGHRS and CDR2 is YFSETQ in the germline V gene. The CDR3 sequence: CASSSTSTDTQYF. In DNA form, the CDR3 reads TGCGCCAGCAGCTCGACTAGCACAGATACGCAGTATTTT.

The chain recombines TRBV6-5 with TRBJ1-1; D is perhaps TRBD1 (6 bases). Germline assignment: CDR1 MNHEY and CDR2 SVGAGI. V gave up 6 bases and J gave up 3 bases, with 11 bases separating them. This CDR3 comprises 13 residues. As DNA, the CDR3 is TGTGCCAGCAGCCCGGAGGGGGACACTGAAGCTTTCTTT. This codes for CASSPEGDTEAFF.

This rearrangement joins TRBV27 to TRBJ1-1, with a possible D match to TRBD1 (6 bases). Per the germline V gene, CDR1 is MNHEY and CDR2 is SMNVEV (reference sequence). Trimming shortened V by 6 bases and J by 4 bases, and 15 bases separated the two germline ends. The CDR3 runs 14 residues. CDR3: CASSRGGPSTEAFF. DNA for the CDR3: TGTGCCAGCAGCCGTGGGGGGCCATCCACTGAAGCTTTCTTT.

This clone was counted only a few times. V and J are TRBV11-2 and TRBJ1-2; D gene uncertain. V was cut by 5 bases and J by 8 bases, with 18 bases left in between. CDR1 is SGHAT and CDR2 is FQNNGV in the germline V gene. The CDR3 consists of 14 residues. In DNA, the CDR3 is TGTGCCAGCAGCCCTAGGGTCGGGGAAAGAGGCTACACCTTC. Its translation is CASSPRVGERGYTF.

The chain is built from TRBV14 and TRBJ1-2; D remains unclear. Trimming pared 4 bases from V and 2 bases from J, leaving 8 bases between. CDR1 SGHDN and CDR2 FVKESK come from the germline V gene. CDR3 length: 13 residues. The CDR3: CASSRLANYGYTF. Here the CDR3 DNA reads TGTGCCAGCAGCCGACTGGCGAACTATGGCTACACCTTC.

This clone showed up just a few times. The V call is TRBV7-3, the J call TRBJ2-4; D is unclear. Between the trimmed V and J ends, which lost 4 bases and 6 bases, there was a span of 7 bases. This CDR3 region has 12 residues. CDR1 and CDR2 (germline): SGHTA, FQGTGA. The CDR3 region has the DNA TGTGCCAGCAGCTACCCGGGAAACATTCAGTACTTC. Translating it yields CASSYPGNIQYF.

This chain connects TRBV11-2 to TRBJ2-1, with 15 nucleotides matching TRBD2. Germline trimming cut 5 bases from V and 7 bases from J; bases unmatched to any gene: 3. The CDR3 consists of 15 residues. Germline loops: CDR1 SGHAT, CDR2 FQNNGV. The CDR3 DNA sequence: TGTGCCAGCAGCCAAGGACTAGCGGGGGGGAATGAGCAGTTCTTC. Protein sequence: CASSQGLAGGNEQFF. Looking up the rest from reference TRBV11-2 and TRBJ2-1 gives the full variable domain: EAGVAQSPRYKIIEKRQSVAFWCNPISGHATLYWYQQILGQGPKLLIQFQNNGVVDDSQLPKDRFSAERLKGVDSTLKIQPAKLEDSAVYLCASSQGLAGGNEQFFGPGTRLTVL.

The V call is TRBV2, the J call TRBJ2-1, with D tentatively TRBD2 (7 bases). V lost 4 bases and J 2 bases, leaving 12 bases between the germline ends. CDR1 SNHLY and CDR2 FYNNEI come from the germline V gene. This CDR3 spans 15 amino acids. For the CDR3, the DNA is TGTGCCAGCAGTGTCGCGGGGGCAACCTACAATGAGCAGTTCTTC. Protein: CASSVAGATYNEQFF.

The V gene is TRBV5-1, the J gene TRBJ2-5; D could derive from TRBD1 or TRBD2 (5 bases each). Germline CDR1 SGHRS, CDR2 YFSETQ. The CDR3 is 14 residues long. V was trimmed by 2 bases and J by 1 base, leaving 9 bases between them. CDR3 amino acids: CASSLTGTQETQYF. CDR3 nucleotide sequence: TGCGCCAGCAGCTTAACCGGGACCCAAGAGACCCAGTACTTC.